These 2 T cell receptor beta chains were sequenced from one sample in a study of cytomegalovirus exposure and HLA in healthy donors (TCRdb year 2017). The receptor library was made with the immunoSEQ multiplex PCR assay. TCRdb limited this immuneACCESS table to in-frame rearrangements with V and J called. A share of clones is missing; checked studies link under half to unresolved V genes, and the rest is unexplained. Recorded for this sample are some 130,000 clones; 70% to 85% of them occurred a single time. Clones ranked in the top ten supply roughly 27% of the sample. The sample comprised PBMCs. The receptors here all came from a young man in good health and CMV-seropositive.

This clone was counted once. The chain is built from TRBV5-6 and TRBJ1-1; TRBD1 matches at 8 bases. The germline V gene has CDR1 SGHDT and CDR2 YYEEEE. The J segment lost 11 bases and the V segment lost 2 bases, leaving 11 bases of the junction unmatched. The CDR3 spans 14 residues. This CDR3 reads CASSFTGGGMKAFF. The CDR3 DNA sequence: TGTGCCAGCAGCTTTACAGGGGGAGGAATGAAGGCTTTCTTT.

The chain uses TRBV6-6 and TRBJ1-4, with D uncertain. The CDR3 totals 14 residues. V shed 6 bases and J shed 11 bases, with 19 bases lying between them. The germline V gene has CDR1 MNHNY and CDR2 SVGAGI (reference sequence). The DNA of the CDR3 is TGTGCCAGCAGGCCTTCGCGACAAGACCCTAAACTGTTTTTT. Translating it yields CASRPSRQDPKLFF.